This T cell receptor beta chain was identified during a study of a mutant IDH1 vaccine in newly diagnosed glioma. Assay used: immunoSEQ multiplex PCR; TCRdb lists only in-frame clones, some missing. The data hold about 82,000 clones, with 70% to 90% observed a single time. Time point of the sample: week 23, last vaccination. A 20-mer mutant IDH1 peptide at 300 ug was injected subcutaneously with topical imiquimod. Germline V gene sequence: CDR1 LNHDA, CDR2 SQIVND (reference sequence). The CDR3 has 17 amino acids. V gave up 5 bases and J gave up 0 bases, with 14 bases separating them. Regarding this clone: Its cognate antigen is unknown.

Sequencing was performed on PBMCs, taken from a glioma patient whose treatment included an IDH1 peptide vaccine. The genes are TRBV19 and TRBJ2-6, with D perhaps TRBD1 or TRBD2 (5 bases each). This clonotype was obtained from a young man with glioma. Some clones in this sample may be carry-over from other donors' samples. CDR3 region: CASSPWDRSSGANVLTF. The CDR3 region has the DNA TGTGCCAGTAGTCCCTGGGACCGAAGCTCTGGGGCCAACGTCCTGACTTTC.